The 14 T cell receptor beta chains below were found in one sample sequenced in a study of identical twins (dated by TCRdb to 2015 to 2016). The library was produced with 5' RACE. Sequenced using an Illumina HiSeq 2000. Using fastp at Q25 and MiXCR, TCRdb reprocessed the public reads and kept productive beta chains. Each CDR3 protein gets just one entry, which takes the most common genes and DNA from the rows behind it. The sample includes fewer than 250,000 distinct CDR3 sequences, with about 7% observed a single time. The leading ten clones occupy about 3.6% of the sample. These same records also appear under a second study, on yellow fever vaccine responses in identical twins.

The material sequenced was memory (CD45RO+) T cells sorted from blood. In light of the paper, this sample's cell subset or site label describes: CD45RO+ enriched T cells. Receptors originate from a woman aged 18-29 years in good health.

This clonotype has more than one count but fewer than ten. The chain recombines TRBV19 with TRBJ2-5, with D unresolved. The germline V gene encodes CDR1 LNHDA and CDR2 SQIVND (reference sequence). The CDR3 covers 15 residues. The V and J ends lost 4 bases and 5 bases respectively, with 17 bases between them. CDR3 bases: TGTGCCAGTAGTAGTACCACACACCAAGGGGAGACCCAGTACTTC. Amino acids: CASSSTTHQGETQYF.

The chain couples TRBV20-1 to TRBJ2-1; 8 nucleotides agree with TRBD2. V was clipped by 6 bases and J by 6 bases; unmatched bases: 4. Germline CDR1 is DFQATT and CDR2 is SNEGSKA (reference sequence). This CDR3 is 12 amino acids long. The CDR3 sequence is CSAAGGINEQFF. As DNA, the CDR3 is TGCAGTGCGGCGGGGGGCATCAATGAGCAGTTCTTC.

This clonotype turned up a few times. The chain couples TRBV3-1 to TRBJ2-2; no clear D gene. The germline V gene has CDR1 LGHDT and CDR2 YNNKEL (reference sequence). V dropped 0 bases and J dropped 10 bases, with 21 bases sitting between them. The CDR3 is 17 amino acids. In DNA form, the CDR3 reads TGTGCCAGCAGCCAAGATTACCGACGGAACCGCCCGAAGGAGCTGTTTTTT. Translated, it gives CASSQDYRRNRPKELFF.

This clonotype has a count of ten or more. The V gene is TRBV20-1, the J gene TRBJ2-7, with 10 bases that match TRBD2. V shed 5 bases and J 7 bases; nucleotides not matched to a gene: 8. Germline CDR1 DFQATT, CDR2 SNEGSKA (reference sequence). The CDR3 is 13 residues long. CDR3 loop: CSASLAGAGEQYF. In DNA, the CDR3 is TGCAGTGCTTCCCTAGCGGGAGCTGGTGAGCAGTACTTC.

This clonotype has at least ten counts. The chain couples TRBV7-8 to TRBJ2-4; D unclear. Germline V CDR1 and CDR2: SGHVS, FQNEAQ. The CDR3 loop spans 16 amino acids. The V end was cut by 5 bases, the J end by 1 base, with 15 bases between. The CDR3 DNA reads as TGTGCCAGCAGCCCGGTGCCATGGATGGCCAAAAACATTCAGTACTTC. It specifies CASSPVPWMAKNIQYF.

This clonotype occurred many times. The chain uses TRBV7-2 and TRBJ2-2, with D perhaps matching TRBD2 (6 bases). Trimming removed 8 bases from V and 1 base from J, with 11 bases in between. In germline, CDR1 is SGHTA, CDR2 FQGNSA. The CDR3 is 14 amino acids. CDR3 sequence: CASRTNLNTGELFF. The CDR3 nucleotides read TGTGCCAGCCGGACTAACCTGAACACCGGGGAGCTGTTTTTT.

This clonotype appeared a few times. This rearrangement joins TRBV20-1 to TRBJ2-5, with 7 bases fitting TRBD2. The trim removed 5 bases at V and 3 bases at J, leaving 6 bases unmatched. The CDR3 contains 13 residues. CDR1 is DFQATT and CDR2 is SNEGSKA in the germline V gene (reference sequence). CDR3 residues: CSASRDYKETQYF. CDR3 coding DNA: TGCAGTGCTTCCCGGGACTATAAAGAGACCCAGTACTTC.

This rearrangement joins TRBV4-2 to TRBJ1-5; D remains ambiguous. The CDR3 has 13 amino acids. Trimming removed 0 bases at V and 8 bases at J, with 8 bases between. Germline V gene lookup returns CDR1 LGHNA and CDR2 YNFKEQ. As DNA, the CDR3 is TGTGCCAGCAGCCAAGATGTATATGAGCCCCAGCATTTT. This sequence encodes CASSQDVYEPQHF.

The genes are TRBV2 and TRBJ2-7, with 7 positions matching TRBD1. Germline CDR1 reads SNHLY; CDR2 reads FYNNEI. The CDR3 length is 17 residues. J lost 2 bases, V lost 4 bases, and 14 bases had no gene match. The CDR3 loop reads CASSGKEQGPLTYEQYF. The CDR3 coding sequence is TGTGCCAGCAGTGGAAAAGAACAGGGGCCATTAACCTACGAGCAGTACTTC.

There are a few counts of this clonotype. The chain combines TRBV2 with TRBJ2-3; D gene ambiguous. Per the germline V gene, CDR1 is SNHLY and CDR2 is FYNNEI. Trimming removed 3 bases at V and 0 bases at J, with 13 bases between. There are 16 residues in the CDR3. This CDR3 reads CASSDRRSPSTDTQYF. DNA of the CDR3: TGTGCCAGCAGTGACCGCAGGAGCCCTAGCACAGATACGCAGTATTTT.

V usage is TRBV27 and J usage is TRBJ1-1; D is unresolved. CDR1 is MNHEY, CDR2 SMNVEV, per germline (reference sequence). This CDR3 has 10 residues. With 2 bases removed from V and 10 bases from J, the gap between germline ends came to 5 bases. The CDR3 reads CASSLQGAFF. CDR3 sequence (DNA): TGTGCCAGCAGTTTACAAGGAGCTTTCTTT.

This clonotype was recorded a few times. The genes are TRBV10-3 and TRBJ2-5, with TRBD2 matching 9 bases. Germline V lookup: CDR1 ENHRY, CDR2 SYGVKD. Losses at the gene ends were 3 bases for V and 5 bases for J; bases not matched to a gene: 4. The CDR3 covers 14 residues. The CDR3 nucleotides read TGTGCCATCAGTGAAGGGACTAGCATCGAGACCCAGTACTTC. It is translated as CAISEGTSIETQYF.

At least ten counts were recorded for this clonotype. The chain recombines TRBV2 with TRBJ2-3; the match to TRBD2 covers 9 bases. The CDR3 totals 15 residues. The V segment lost 3 bases and the J segment 4 bases; nucleotides outside the gene matches: 5. Germline CDR1 and CDR2: SNHLY and FYNNEI. CDR3 amino acids: CASSDLTSGADTQYF. The CDR3 DNA reads TGTGCCAGCAGTGATCTGACTAGCGGAGCAGATACGCAGTATTTT.

This clonotype turned up a few times. The chain links TRBV28 to TRBJ2-1; 9 bases are shared with TRBD2. The CDR3 runs to 15 residues. V lost 10 bases, J lost 7 bases, and 14 bases stayed unmatched. Germline CDR1 is MDHEN and CDR2 is SYDVKM. The CDR3 is CATGALAGRMNEQFF. CDR3 nucleotide sequence: TGTGCCACCGGGGCCCTAGCGGGGAGGATGAATGAGCAGTTCTTC. The complete variable domain, with remaining parts taken from reference TRBV28 and TRBJ2-1, reads DVKVTQSSRYLVKRTGEKVFLECVQDMDHENMFWYRQDPGLGLRLIYFSYDVKMKEKGDIPEGYSVSREKKERFSLILESASTNQTSMYLCATGALAGRMNEQFFGPGTRLTVL.